This TCR beta chain was found in a study of CD8 T cells in ankylosing spondylitis. Losses at the gene ends were 5 bases for V and 3 bases for J; bases not matched to a gene: 10. This CDR3 region has 17 residues. General observations from the study: Matched synovial fluid from ankylosing spondylitis patients was reported to be enriched for disease-linked clones. Within ankylosing spondylitis blood, a TCR beta motif made up of seven to nine highly homologous variants appeared to be characteristic.

The authors made TCR beta libraries by quantitative 5'-RACE with molecular barcodes. Each CDR3 protein gets one entry after TCRdb re-called the 5' RACE reads with MiXCR. The sample lists 700,000 or so distinct CDR3 sequences; under 20% were seen once. This clonotype was counted only a few times. Antigen unknown. The material sequenced was blood, either unsorted or a sorted T cell fraction (not recorded which). The V gene is TRBV12-3 or TRBV12-4, the J gene TRBJ2-1, with 10 bases lining up with TRBD2. The clonotype was recovered from a male donor with ankylosing spondylitis. CDR3 bases: TGTGCCAGCAGTCCGGGACTAGCGCCGAGGCACTACAATGAGCAGTTCTTC. Its protein product is CASSPGLAPRHYNEQFF.